What follows are 32 T cell receptor beta chains derived from one specimen sequenced in a study of T cells in women clearing cervical HPV infection. Repertoires were generated with immunoSEQ multiplex PCR, while TCRdb's copy carries only in-frame clones and drops some. The specimen's table records 25,000 to 30,000 clones. The sample comprised blood buffy coat. All receptors come from a woman between 18 and 69 years old with a cervical HPV16 infection that either progressed to CIN3+ or cleared (not recorded which).

To note about this clone: The CDR3 end lies 3 residues beyond the end of the read and is filled in from the germline J gene. The gene calls are TRBV5-8 and TRBJ2-3; 7 positions match TRBD1. This CDR3 contains 15 residues. The germline V gene encodes CDR1 SGHTS and CDR2 YDEGEE. CDR3 loop: CASSLTGASQETQYF. CDR3 DNA, as far as it was read: TGTGCCAGCAGCTTAACAGGGGCTTCCCAAGAGACG.

Concerning this clone: The read falls 3 residues short of the CDR3 end, and the missing part is taken from the germline J gene. The chain is built from TRBV5-8 and TRBJ2-3, with D unclear. The CDR3 consists of 13 residues. The germline V gene encodes CDR1 SGHTS and CDR2 YDEGEE. With 2 bases removed from V and 4 bases from J, the gap between germline ends came to 8 bases. The CDR3 reads CASSFGNPDTQYF. The covered CDR3 bases are TGTGCCAGCAGCTTCGGTAACCCAGATACG.

For this clone: The observed sequence ends 3 residues before the CDR3 terminus, with the missing tail filled in from the germline J gene. The rearrangement uses TRBV7-2 and TRBJ2-2; D is perhaps TRBD2 (6 bases). The CDR3 spans 14 residues. Germline V gene sequence: CDR1 SGHTA, CDR2 FQGNSA. V lost 5 bases to trimming and J lost 5 bases, with 12 bases between them. The CDR3 sequence is CASSPLAGTGELFF. The sequenced CDR3 bases are TGTGCCAGCAGCCCACTGGCGGGAACCGGGGAG. Based on the CDR3 plus reference TRBV7-2 and TRBJ2-2, the full variable domain is GAGVSQSPSNKVTEKGKDVELRCDPISGHTALYWYRQSLGQGLEFLIYFQGNSAPDKSGLPSDRFSAERTGGSVSTLTIQRTQQEDSAVYLCASSPLAGTGELFFGEGSRLTVL.

Concerning this clone itself: The read comes to an end 3 residues before the CDR3 does, leaving the germline J gene to fill in the end. V gene TRBV6-1 combines with J gene TRBJ1-2; possibly TRBD1 for D (6 bases). CDR1 is MNHNS and CDR2 is SASEGT in the germline V gene. Trimming cost V 2 bases and J 4 bases, with 14 bases left between them. There are 15 residues in the CDR3. Here the CDR3 reads CASSEKFQGSYGYTF. CDR3 DNA (partial): TGTGCCAGCAGTGAAAAGTTCCAGGGGAGCTATGGC.

As for this clone: The sequenced fragment ends 3 residues before the CDR3 boundary, so the rest is inferred from the germline J gene. V gene TRBV7-2 combines with J gene TRBJ2-1, with D possibly matching TRBD2 (6 bases). Germline V lookup: CDR1 SGHTA, CDR2 FQGNSA. CDR3 length equals 13 residues. Trimming cost V 5 bases and J 7 bases, with 12 bases left between them. This CDR3 is CASSPRLENEQFF. CDR3 DNA (partial): TGTGCCAGCAGCCCTAGACTAGAGAATGAG.

The CDR3 loop is CASSYSRGSPEQYF. Partial CDR3 DNA: TGTGCCAGCAGTTACTCGAGGGGGAGTCCCGAG. This chain links TRBV6-2 or TRBV6-3 with TRBJ2-7, with D perhaps TRBD1 (6 bases). The missing CDR3 end, 3 residues past where the read stops, is filled in from the germline J gene. The V end lost 0 bases, the J end lost 6 bases, and 12 bases lay between the germline ends. The CDR3 runs 14 residues. CDR1 and CDR2 (germline): MNHEY, SVGEGT.

Regarding this clone: The DNA ends 3 residues before the CDR3 does, and the rest of the CDR3 is filled in from the germline J gene. This chain joins TRBV7-3 and TRBJ2-5; a weak D match, TRBD2 (6 bases). This CDR3 spans 13 amino acids. The V end was cut by 6 bases, the J end by 6 bases, with 14 bases between. Germline loops: CDR1 SGHTA, CDR2 FQGTGA. The DNA read from the CDR3 is TGTGCCAGCAGTTTGGGACTCCGACAGACC. Amino acid sequence: CASSLGLRQT. The whole CDR3 protein is CASSLGLRQTQYF.

CDR3 bases read: TGTGCCACCGGAGCGAGAACAGATACG. Protein: CATGARTDT. From start to end, the CDR3 is CATGARTDTQYF. The gene calls are TRBV24-1 and TRBJ2-3; D ambiguous. The CDR3 end is not reached by the read, which stops 3 residues before it; the germline J gene fills it in. Germline V lookup: CDR1 KGHDR, CDR2 SFDVKD. CDR3 size: 12 residues. Trimming left V 9 bases short and J 3 bases short, with 9 bases between.

A remark on this clone: The missing CDR3 end, 3 residues past where the read stops, is filled in from the germline J gene. J is TRBJ2-2 and V is TRBV19, with 7 bases fitting TRBD1. The CDR3 loop spans 19 amino acids. The ends lost 5 bases at V and 4 bases at J; junction bases unmatched: 19. Germline CDR1 and CDR2: LNHDA and SQIVND (reference sequence). This chain's CDR3 is CASSLPKGRQGQSTGELFF. The CDR3 bases that were read are TGTGCCAGTAGTTTACCGAAGGGAAGACAGGGCCAGAGCACCGGGGAG. The full variable domain, in which reference TRBV19 and TRBJ2-2 provide the parts outside the CDR3, is DGGITQSPKYLFRKEGQNVTLSCEQNLNHDAMYWYRQDPGQGLRLIYYSQIVNDFQKGDIAEGYSVSREKKESFPLTVTSAQKNPTAFYLCASSLPKGRQGQSTGELFFGEGSRLTVL.

Concerning this clone: The CDR3 extends 3 residues past the end of the read, so its final part is completed from the germline J gene. V gene TRBV28 combines with J gene TRBJ1-1; D gene unclear. Germline V gene data show CDR1 as MDHEN and CDR2 as SYDVKM. The length of the CDR3 is 14 residues. This chain's CDR3 is CASSFSADNYEAFF. The CDR3 DNA, read in part, is TGTGCCAGCAGTTTTTCCGCGGATAACTACGAG.

As concerns this clone: The read terminates 3 residues ahead of where the CDR3 ends, so the germline J gene completes it. This chain uses TRBV30 with TRBJ1-2, with 10 bases matching TRBD1. The CDR3 consists of 15 residues. Germline V gene sequence: CDR1 GTSNPN, CDR2 SVGIG (reference sequence). V shed 5 bases, J shed 5 bases, and the junction held 11 bases outside the gene matches. The part of the CDR3 DNA that was read is TGTGCCTGGTTGTCCCGGGACAGGGGTTTATATGGC. It is translated as CAWLSRDRGLYG. The full CDR3 sequence reads CAWLSRDRGLYGYTF.

As regards this clone: The CDR3 extends 3 residues past the end of the read, so its final part is completed from the germline J gene. This chain connects TRBV7-9 to TRBJ2-7, with D tentatively TRBD1 (6 bases). Trimming took off 5 bases at V and 3 bases at J, with 17 bases between the two ends. The CDR3 covers 15 residues. Per the germline V gene, CDR1 is SEHNR and CDR2 is FQNEAQ (reference sequence). The covered CDR3 bases are TGTGCCAGCAGCCCCCTTGGCACAGGGATCTACGAG. Translation: CASSPLGTGIYE. The whole CDR3 is CASSPLGTGIYEQYF.

Points on this clone: The sequence runs out 3 residues before the end of the CDR3; the remainder is reconstructed from the germline J gene. The chain links TRBV28 to TRBJ2-2, with 8 bases fitting TRBD2. J gave up 7 bases and V 6 bases, and 10 bases lay outside the gene matches. The CDR3 is 15 amino acids. Germline CDR1 reads MDHEN; CDR2 reads SYDVKM. This CDR3 reads CASSPGEAGGGELFF. The sequenced CDR3 bases are TGTGCCAGCAGCCCCGGGGAGGCGGGGGGCGGGGAG.

As for this clone: The CDR3 is cut off 3 residues early in the read; its end comes from the germline J gene. J is TRBJ2-5 and V is TRBV5-1, with D unresolved. V dropped 4 bases and J dropped 2 bases, with 6 bases sitting between them. Germline V gene data show CDR1 as SGHRS and CDR2 as YFSETQ. The CDR3 extends over 12 amino acids. This CDR3 is CASSLNQETQYF. The sequenced CDR3 bases are TGCGCCAGCAGCCTAAATCAAGAGACC.

A word on this clone: Read coverage stops 3 residues before the CDR3 terminus; the germline J gene supplies the remainder. V gene TRBV6-4 combines with J gene TRBJ2-7; 8 bases line up with TRBD1. The CDR3 sequence is 14 residues long. V trimming: 5 bases; J trimming: 5 bases; junction bases outside the gene matches: 8. Per the germline V gene, CDR1 is MRHNA and CDR2 is SNTAGT. CDR3: CASSKTGETHEQYF. CDR3 bases read: TGTGCCAGCAGTAAGACAGGGGAGACCCACGAG.

Remarks on this clone: The missing CDR3 end, 3 residues past where the read stops, is filled in from the germline J gene. V and J are TRBV20-1 and TRBJ2-2, with 9 bases lining up with TRBD1. From germline, CDR1 is DFQATT and CDR2 SNEGSKA (reference sequence). The CDR3 totals 14 residues. CDR3 DNA, as far as it was read: TGCAGTGCTAGAGTGGGACAGGGTGGAGAAAAG. Amino acid sequence: CSARVGQGGEK. The complete CDR3 sequence is CSARVGQGGEKLFF.

Comments on this clone: Read coverage stops 3 residues before the CDR3 terminus; the germline J gene supplies the remainder. The gene calls are TRBV20-1 and TRBJ2-5, with a weak D call TRBD2 (6 bases). CDR3 length: 11 amino acids. V lost 6 bases and J lost 6, with 11 bases in between. CDR1 is DFQATT, CDR2 SNEGSKA, per germline (reference sequence). The CDR3 reads CSARSGQTQYF. The sequenced CDR3 bases are TGCAGTGCCCGAAGCGGGCAGACC.

Of note for this clone: The CDR3 is cut off 3 residues early in the read; its end comes from the germline J gene. The chain employs TRBV6-1 and TRBJ2-2, with unresolved D. The CDR3 has 13 residues. Germline CDR1 reads MNHNS; CDR2 reads SASEGT. The V and J ends lost 1 base and 7 bases respectively, with 7 bases between them. The sequenced CDR3 bases are TGTGCCAGCAGTGAAGTAATTCGCGGGGAG. Encoded protein: CASSEVIRGE. The whole CDR3 region reads CASSEVIRGELFF.

On this clone itself: Sequencing ends 3 residues short of the CDR3 end; the germline J gene provides the rest. The chain employs TRBV29-1 and TRBJ2-1; 8 nucleotides match TRBD2. Germline trimming cut 7 bases from V and 2 bases from J; bases unmatched to any gene: 7. Germline V gives CDR1 SQVTM, CDR2 ANQGSEA. The CDR3 runs 14 residues. The CDR3 here is CSGSGSSPYNEQFF. CDR3 bases read: TGCAGCGGGAGCGGGAGTTCCCCCTACAATGAG.

As concerns this clone: The read halts 3 residues ahead of the CDR3 end, with the missing end drawn from the germline J gene. This rearrangement joins TRBV7-9 to TRBJ2-3; TRBD2 might be the D (6 bases). Germline V gene sequence: CDR1 SEHNR, CDR2 FQNEAQ (reference sequence). CDR3 size: 15 residues. Incomplete CDR3 DNA: TGTGCCAGCAGCTTAGATTCGGGACTCTGGGAGACG. Residues: CASSLDSGLWET. The complete CDR3 reads CASSLDSGLWETQYF.

Note on this clone: The missing CDR3 end, 3 residues past where the read stops, is filled in from the germline J gene. The chain recombines TRBV18 with TRBJ1-4; D unresolved. This CDR3 contains 15 residues. V lost 0 bases to trimming and J lost 5 bases, with 10 bases between them. Germline CDR1 is KGHSH and CDR2 is LQKENI. The sequenced CDR3 bases are TGTGCCAGCTCACCACCCCAGGCCATAAATGAAAAA. Its protein is CASSPPQAINEK. The CDR3 reads in full as CASSPPQAINEKLFF.

About this clone: The missing CDR3 end, 3 residues past where the read stops, is filled in from the germline J gene. This chain connects TRBV10-3 to TRBJ1-2; 8 positions match TRBD1. The V gene's germline CDR1 is ENHRY and CDR2 SYGVKD. J gave up 0 bases and V 7 bases, and 7 bases lay outside the gene matches. This CDR3 contains 15 residues. Incomplete CDR3 DNA: TGTGCCATCACCGACAGGGGAACGACTAACTATGGC. Protein sequence: CAITDRGTTNYG. The entire CDR3 protein reads CAITDRGTTNYGYTF.

To note about this clone: The read gets to within 3 residues of the CDR3 end, and the germline J gene fills in the rest. V usage is TRBV3-1 (or the pseudogene TRBV3-2) and J usage is TRBJ2-7, with 11 bases lining up with TRBD2. V dropped 5 bases and J dropped 3; count of bases not matched to a gene: 15. The germline V gene encodes CDR1 LGHDT and CDR2 YNNKEL (reference sequence). This CDR3 has 18 residues. The CDR3 sequence: CASSSPRGLAGGLYEQYF. The DNA read from the CDR3 is TGTGCCAGCAGCTCCCCCAGGGGCCTAGCGGGGGGCCTCTACGAG.

About this clone itself: The read comes to an end 3 residues before the CDR3 does, leaving the germline J gene to fill in the end. This chain links TRBV4-2 with TRBJ2-1, with 7 bases lining up with TRBD1. Trimming removed 0 bases from V and 4 bases from J; junction bases left unmatched: 6. Germline loops: CDR1 LGHNA, CDR2 YNFKEQ. This CDR3 contains 16 residues. The CDR3 here is CASSQDFGQAYNEQFF. The CDR3 DNA, read in part, is TGTGCCAGCAGCCAAGACTTCGGACAGGCTTACAATGAG.

With respect to this clone: The read finishes 3 residues shy of the CDR3 end, and the germline J gene is used to complete it. The rearrangement uses TRBV18 and TRBJ2-3; possibly TRBD2 for D (6 bases). The length of the CDR3 is 14 residues. The germline V gene encodes CDR1 KGHSH and CDR2 LQKENI. CDR3 in amino acids: CASSQSGPQETQYF. Incomplete CDR3 DNA: TGTGCCAGCTCACAGAGCGGGCCACAAGAGACG.

As concerns this clone: The read terminates 3 residues ahead of where the CDR3 ends, so the germline J gene completes it. The chain carries TRBV6-1 and TRBJ1-2, with 7 bases lining up with TRBD1. In germline, CDR1 is MNHNS, CDR2 SASEGT. This CDR3 is built from 14 residues. Incomplete CDR3 DNA: TGTGCCAGCAGTGAAGGACAGGGCGGGAGGGCC. Protein product: CASSEGQGGRA. The CDR3 in full is CASSEGQGGRAYTF.

About this clone: The CDR3 goes on 3 residues after the read ends, and that part is filled in from the germline J gene. The chain couples TRBV19 to TRBJ2-7, with a weak D call TRBD2 (5 bases). V was trimmed by 3 bases and J by 2 bases, leaving 14 bases between them. The CDR3 sequence is 15 residues long. In germline, CDR1 is LNHDA, CDR2 SQIVND (reference sequence). The CDR3 DNA, read in part, is TGTGCCAGTAGTATCATAGTGAGAGGGCCCTACGAG. Its protein product is CASSIIVRGPYE. The full-length CDR3 reads as CASSIIVRGPYEQYF.

Concerning this clone itself: The read is 3 residues too short to cover the CDR3 end, so that end is filled in from the germline J gene. The gene calls are TRBV2 and TRBJ2-2, with a weak D call TRBD1 (5 bases). Germline values: CDR1 SNHLY, CDR2 FYNNEI. CDR3 length equals 14 residues. CDR3 sequence reads: CASIPRSGANVLFF. CDR3 bases read: TGTGCCAGCATCCCCCGCTCTGGGGCCAACGTG.

Points on this clone: The read is 3 residues too short to cover the CDR3 end, so that end is filled in from the germline J gene. The chain combines TRBV20-1 with TRBJ2-2; the match to TRBD1 covers 7 bases. This CDR3 is 13 amino acids long. Per germline, CDR1 DFQATT and CDR2 SNEGSKA (reference sequence). The covered CDR3 bases are TGCAGTGCGGCGACAGGGCGAATGGCACCG. Its protein is CSAATGRMAP. The entire CDR3 protein is CSAATGRMAPLFF.

Frequency places this clone as medium-sized (0.01 to 0.1%). With the read ending 3 residues before the CDR3 end, the germline J gene is used to fill in that end. The chain couples TRBV6-2 or TRBV6-3 to TRBJ2-2, with a possible D match to TRBD2 (6 bases). Trimming took 6 bases from V and 5 from J, leaving 13 bases between them. The CDR3 sequence is 14 residues long. CDR1 and CDR2 (germline): MNHEY, SVGEGT. Here the CDR3 reads CASSETSSTGELFF. The sequenced part of the CDR3 DNA is TGTGCCAGCAGCGAGACTAGTAGTACCGGGGAG.

For this clone: The DNA ends 3 residues before the CDR3 does, and the rest of the CDR3 is filled in from the germline J gene. The V gene is TRBV12-3 or TRBV12-4, the J gene TRBJ2-1; 14 bases align to TRBD2. With 4 bases clipped from V and 5 bases from J, the junction kept 1 base outside the gene matches. The CDR3 runs to 15 residues. CDR3 bases read: TGTGCCAGCAGTTGGACTAGCGGGGGGAACAATGAG. This gives the protein CASSWTSGGNNE. The full CDR3 is CASSWTSGGNNEQFF.

With respect to this clone: The sequenced fragment ends 3 residues before the CDR3 boundary, so the rest is inferred from the germline J gene. This chain uses TRBV7-2 with TRBJ1-1; a possible D gene is TRBD1 (5 bases). Germline V CDR1 and CDR2: SGHTA, FQGNSA. The length of the CDR3 is 14 residues. V shed 5 bases and J shed 1 base, with 11 bases lying between them. CDR3 loop: CASSPGYRNTEAFF. The covered CDR3 bases are TGTGCCAGCAGCCCAGGGTATCGGAACACTGAA.